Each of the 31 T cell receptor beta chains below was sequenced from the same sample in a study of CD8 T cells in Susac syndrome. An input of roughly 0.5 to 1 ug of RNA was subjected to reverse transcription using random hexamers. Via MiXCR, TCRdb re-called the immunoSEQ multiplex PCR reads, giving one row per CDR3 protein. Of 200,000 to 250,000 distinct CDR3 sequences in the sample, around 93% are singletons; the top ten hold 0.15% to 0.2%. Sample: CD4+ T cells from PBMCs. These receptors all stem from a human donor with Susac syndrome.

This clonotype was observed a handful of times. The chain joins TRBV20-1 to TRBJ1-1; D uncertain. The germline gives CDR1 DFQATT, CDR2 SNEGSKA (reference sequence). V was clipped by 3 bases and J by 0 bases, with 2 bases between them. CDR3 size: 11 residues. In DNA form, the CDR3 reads TGCAGTGCTAGTTTGAACACTGAAGCTTTCTTT. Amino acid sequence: CSASLNTEAFF.

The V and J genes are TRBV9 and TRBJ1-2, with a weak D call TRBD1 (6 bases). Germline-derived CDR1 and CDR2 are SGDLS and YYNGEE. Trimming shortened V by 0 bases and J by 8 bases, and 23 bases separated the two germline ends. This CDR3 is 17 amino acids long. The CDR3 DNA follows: TGTGCCAGCAGCGTAGACGGGGCTTCGTGGGGGGCAGGCGGCTACACCTTC. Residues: CASSVDGASWGAGGYTF.

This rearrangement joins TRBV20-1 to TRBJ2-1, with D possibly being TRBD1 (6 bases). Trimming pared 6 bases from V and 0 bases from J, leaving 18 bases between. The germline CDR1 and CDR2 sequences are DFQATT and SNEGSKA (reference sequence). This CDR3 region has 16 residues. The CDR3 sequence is CSAANRDTSSYNEQFF. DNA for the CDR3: TGCAGTGCCGCCAACCGGGACACAAGCTCCTACAATGAGCAGTTCTTC.

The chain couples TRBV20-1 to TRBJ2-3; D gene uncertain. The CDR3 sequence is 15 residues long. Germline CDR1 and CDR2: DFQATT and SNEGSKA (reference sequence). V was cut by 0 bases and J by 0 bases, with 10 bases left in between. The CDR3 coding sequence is TGCAGTGCTAGAGATCGGCGTACCAGCACAGATACGCAGTATTTT. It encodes CSARDRRTSTDTQYF.

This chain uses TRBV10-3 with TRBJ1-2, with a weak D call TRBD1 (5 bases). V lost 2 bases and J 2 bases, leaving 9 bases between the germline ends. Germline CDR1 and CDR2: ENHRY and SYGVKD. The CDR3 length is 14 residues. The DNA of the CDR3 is TGTGCCATCAGTGAGGGTGGGGGGAACTATGGCTACACCTTC. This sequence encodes CAISEGGGNYGYTF.

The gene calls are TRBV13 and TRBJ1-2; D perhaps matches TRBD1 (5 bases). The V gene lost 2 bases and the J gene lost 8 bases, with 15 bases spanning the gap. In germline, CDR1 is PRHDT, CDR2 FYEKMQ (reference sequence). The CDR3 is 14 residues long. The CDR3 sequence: CASSLWGGTGGYTF. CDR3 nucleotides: TGTGCCAGCAGCTTATGGGGTGGGACTGGCGGCTACACCTTC.

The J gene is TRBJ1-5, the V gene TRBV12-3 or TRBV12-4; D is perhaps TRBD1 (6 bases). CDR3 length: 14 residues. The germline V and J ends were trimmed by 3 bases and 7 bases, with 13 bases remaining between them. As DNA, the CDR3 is TGTGCCAGCAGTTTCTCAGGGGCGGAACAGCCCCAGCATTTT. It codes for CASSFSGAEQPQHF.

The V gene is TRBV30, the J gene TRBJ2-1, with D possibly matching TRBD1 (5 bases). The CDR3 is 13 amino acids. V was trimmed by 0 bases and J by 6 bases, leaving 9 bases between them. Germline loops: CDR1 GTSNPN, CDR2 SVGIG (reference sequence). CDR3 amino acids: CAWSVGRGNEQFF. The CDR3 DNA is TGTGCCTGGAGTGTCGGAAGGGGCAATGAGCAGTTCTTC.

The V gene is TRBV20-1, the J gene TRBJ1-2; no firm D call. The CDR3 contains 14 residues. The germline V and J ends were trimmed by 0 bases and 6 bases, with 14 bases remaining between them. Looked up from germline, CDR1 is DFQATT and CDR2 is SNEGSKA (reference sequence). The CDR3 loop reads CSAREEGRVDGYTF. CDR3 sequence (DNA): TGCAGTGCTAGAGAGGAAGGGAGGGTCGATGGCTACACCTTC.

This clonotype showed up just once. The CDR3 reads CASRDTYSYNEQFF. CDR3 in DNA: TGTGCCAGCAGAGACACCTACTCCTACAATGAGCAGTTCTTC. The chain carries TRBV6-1 and TRBJ2-1; unclear D gene. The V gene's germline CDR1 is MNHNS and CDR2 SASEGT. Trimming took 6 bases from V and 0 from J, leaving 9 bases between them. The CDR3 length is 14 residues.

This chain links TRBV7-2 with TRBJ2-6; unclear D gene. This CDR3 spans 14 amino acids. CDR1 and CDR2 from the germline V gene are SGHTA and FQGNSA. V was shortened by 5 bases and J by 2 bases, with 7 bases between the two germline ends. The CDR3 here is CASSPTTGANVLTF. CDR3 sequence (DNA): TGTGCCAGCAGCCCAACAACTGGGGCCAACGTCCTGACTTTC.

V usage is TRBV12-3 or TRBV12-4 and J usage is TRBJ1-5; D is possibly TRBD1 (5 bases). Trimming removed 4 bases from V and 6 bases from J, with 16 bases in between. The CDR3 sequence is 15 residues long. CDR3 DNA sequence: TGTGCCAGCAGTTCCTCGGGGGGGTCAGGTCAGCCCCAGCATTTT. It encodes CASSSSGGSGQPQHF.

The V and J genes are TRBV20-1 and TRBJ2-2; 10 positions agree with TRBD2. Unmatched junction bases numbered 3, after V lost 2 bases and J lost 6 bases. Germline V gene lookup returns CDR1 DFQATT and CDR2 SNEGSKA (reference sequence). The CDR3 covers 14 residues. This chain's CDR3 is CSARLAGGAGELFF. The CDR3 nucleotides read TGCAGTGCTAGATTAGCGGGGGGAGCCGGGGAGCTGTTTTTT.

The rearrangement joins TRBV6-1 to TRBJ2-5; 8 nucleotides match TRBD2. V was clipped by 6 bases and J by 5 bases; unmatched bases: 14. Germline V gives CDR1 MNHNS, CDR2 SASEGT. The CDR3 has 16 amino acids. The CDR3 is CASRPTGTRLRETQYF. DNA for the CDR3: TGTGCCAGCAGACCGACCGGGACTAGATTAAGGGAGACCCAGTACTTC.

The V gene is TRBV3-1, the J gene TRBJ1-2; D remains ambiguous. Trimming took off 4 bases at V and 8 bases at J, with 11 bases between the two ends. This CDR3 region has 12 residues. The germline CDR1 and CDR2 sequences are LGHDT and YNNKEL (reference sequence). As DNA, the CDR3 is TGTGCCAGCAGCCTGAGGACCGGGGGCTACACCTTC. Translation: CASSLRTGGYTF.

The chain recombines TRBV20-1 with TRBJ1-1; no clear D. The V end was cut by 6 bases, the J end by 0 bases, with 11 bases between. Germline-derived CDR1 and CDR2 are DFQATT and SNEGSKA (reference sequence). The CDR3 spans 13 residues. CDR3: CSAMEEMNTEAFF. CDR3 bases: TGCAGTGCAATGGAGGAAATGAACACTGAAGCTTTCTTT.

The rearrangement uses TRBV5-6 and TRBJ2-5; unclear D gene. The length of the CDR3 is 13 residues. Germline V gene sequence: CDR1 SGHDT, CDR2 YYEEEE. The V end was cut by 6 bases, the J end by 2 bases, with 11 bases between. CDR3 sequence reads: CASTWRSQETQYF. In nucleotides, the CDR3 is TGTGCCAGCACGTGGCGGTCTCAAGAGACCCAGTACTTC.

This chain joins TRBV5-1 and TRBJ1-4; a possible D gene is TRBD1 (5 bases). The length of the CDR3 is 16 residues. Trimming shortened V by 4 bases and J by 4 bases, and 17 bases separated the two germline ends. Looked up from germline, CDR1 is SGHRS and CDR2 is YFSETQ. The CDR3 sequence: CASSPGTEAFNEKLFF. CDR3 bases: TGCGCCAGCAGCCCCGGGACCGAGGCCTTTAATGAAAAACTGTTTTTT.

The CDR3 reads CASSIGGRRSEETQYF. The CDR3 DNA reads TGTGCCAGTAGTATAGGGGGCCGCCGGTCGGAAGAGACCCAGTACTTC. V is TRBV19 and J is TRBJ2-5, with a possible D match to TRBD1 (5 bases). With 1 base removed from V and 3 bases from J, the gap between germline ends came to 15 bases. This CDR3 has 16 residues. The germline V gene has CDR1 LNHDA and CDR2 SQIVND (reference sequence).

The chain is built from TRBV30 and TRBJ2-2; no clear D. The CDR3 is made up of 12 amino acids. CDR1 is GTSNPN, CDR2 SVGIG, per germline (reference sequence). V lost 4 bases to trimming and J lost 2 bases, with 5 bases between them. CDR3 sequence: CAWTENTGELFF. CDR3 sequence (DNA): TGTGCCTGGACAGAAAACACCGGGGAGCTGTTTTTT.

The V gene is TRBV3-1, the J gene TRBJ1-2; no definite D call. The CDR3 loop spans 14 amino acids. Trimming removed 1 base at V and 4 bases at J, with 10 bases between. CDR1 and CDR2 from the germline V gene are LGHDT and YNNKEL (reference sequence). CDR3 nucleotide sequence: TGTGCCAGCAGCCAAGGAGACCTAGGCTATGGCTACACCTTC. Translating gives CASSQGDLGYGYTF.

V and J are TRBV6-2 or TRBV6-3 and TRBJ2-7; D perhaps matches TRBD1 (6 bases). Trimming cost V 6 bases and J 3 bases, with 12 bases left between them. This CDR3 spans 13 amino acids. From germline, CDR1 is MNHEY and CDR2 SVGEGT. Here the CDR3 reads CASSKQGGYEQYF. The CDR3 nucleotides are TGTGCCAGCAGCAAACAGGGCGGCTACGAGCAGTACTTC.

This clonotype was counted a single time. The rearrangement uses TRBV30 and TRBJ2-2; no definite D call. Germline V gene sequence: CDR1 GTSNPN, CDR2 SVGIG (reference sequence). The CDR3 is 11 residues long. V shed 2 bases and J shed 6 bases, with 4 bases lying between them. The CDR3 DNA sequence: TGTGCCTGGAGTCAACCCGGGGAGCTGTTTTTT. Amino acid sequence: CAWSQPGELFF.

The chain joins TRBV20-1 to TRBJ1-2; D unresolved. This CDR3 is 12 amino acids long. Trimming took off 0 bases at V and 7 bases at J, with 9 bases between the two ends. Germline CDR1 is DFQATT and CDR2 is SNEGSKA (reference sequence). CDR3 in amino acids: CSARDQAGGYTF. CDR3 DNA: TGCAGTGCTAGAGATCAGGCCGGTGGCTACACCTTC.

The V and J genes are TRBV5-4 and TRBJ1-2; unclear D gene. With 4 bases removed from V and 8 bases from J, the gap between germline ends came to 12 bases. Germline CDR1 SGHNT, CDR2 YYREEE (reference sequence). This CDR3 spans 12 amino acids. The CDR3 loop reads CASSPNSEGYTF. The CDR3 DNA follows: TGTGCCAGCAGCCCTAACTCCGAAGGCTACACCTTC.

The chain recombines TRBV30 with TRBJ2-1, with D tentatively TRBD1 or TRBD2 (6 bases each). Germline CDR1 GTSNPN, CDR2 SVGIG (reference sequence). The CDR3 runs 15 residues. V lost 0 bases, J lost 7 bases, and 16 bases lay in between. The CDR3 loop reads CAWSVPWGADNEQFF. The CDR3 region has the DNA TGTGCCTGGAGTGTACCATGGGGGGCGGATAATGAGCAGTTCTTC.

CDR3 sequence reads: CASGWGEQFF. The CDR3, as DNA: TGTGCCAGCGGGTGGGGTGAGCAGTTCTTC. The J gene is TRBJ2-1, the V gene TRBV6-6; no firm D call. CDR1 and CDR2 (germline): MNHNY, SVGAGI (reference sequence). The CDR3 is made up of 10 amino acids. V lost 8 bases and J lost 9, with 8 bases in between.

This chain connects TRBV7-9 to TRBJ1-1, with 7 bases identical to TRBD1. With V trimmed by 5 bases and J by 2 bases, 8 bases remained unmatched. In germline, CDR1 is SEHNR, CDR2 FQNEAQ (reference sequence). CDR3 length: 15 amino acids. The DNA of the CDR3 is TGTGCCAGCAGCCTCTCGGGACAGCTCAACACTGAAGCTTTCTTT. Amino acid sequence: CASSLSGQLNTEAFF.

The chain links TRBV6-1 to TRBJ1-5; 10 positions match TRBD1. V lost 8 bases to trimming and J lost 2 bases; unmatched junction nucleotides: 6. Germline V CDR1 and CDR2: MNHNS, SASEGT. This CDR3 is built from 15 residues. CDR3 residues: CASGDRGKGNQPQHF. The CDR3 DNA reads TGTGCCAGCGGGGACAGGGGCAAGGGCAATCAGCCCCAGCATTTT.

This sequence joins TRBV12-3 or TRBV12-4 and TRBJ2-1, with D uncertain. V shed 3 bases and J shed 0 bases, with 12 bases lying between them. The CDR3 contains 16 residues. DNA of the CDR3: TGTGCCAGCAGTTTGATGACACCCACCTCCTACAATGAGCAGTTCTTC. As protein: CASSLMTPTSYNEQFF.

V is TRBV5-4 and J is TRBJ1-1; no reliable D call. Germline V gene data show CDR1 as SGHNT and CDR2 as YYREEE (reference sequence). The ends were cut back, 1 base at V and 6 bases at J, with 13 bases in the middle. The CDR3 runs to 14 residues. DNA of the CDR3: TGTGCCAGCAGCTTGTGGACCCAAGGCTCTGAAGCTTTCTTT. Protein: CASSLWTQGSEAFF.